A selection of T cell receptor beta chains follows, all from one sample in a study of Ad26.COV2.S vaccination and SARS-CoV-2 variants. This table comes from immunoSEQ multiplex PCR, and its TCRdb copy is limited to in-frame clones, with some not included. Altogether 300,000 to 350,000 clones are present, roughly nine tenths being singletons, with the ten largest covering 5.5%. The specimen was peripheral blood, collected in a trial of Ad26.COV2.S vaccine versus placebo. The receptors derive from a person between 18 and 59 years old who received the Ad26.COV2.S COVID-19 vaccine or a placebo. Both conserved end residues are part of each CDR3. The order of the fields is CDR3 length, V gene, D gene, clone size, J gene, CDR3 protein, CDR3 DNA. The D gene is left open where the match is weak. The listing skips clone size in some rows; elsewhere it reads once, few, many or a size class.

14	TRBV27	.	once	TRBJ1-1	CASSLFVGETEAFF	TGTGCCAGCAGTTTATTTGTGGGCGAGACTGAAGCTTTCTTT
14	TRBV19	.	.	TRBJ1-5	CASVPRDVLQPQHF	TGTGCCAGTGTGCCCAGGGACGTTTTGCAGCCCCAGCATTTT
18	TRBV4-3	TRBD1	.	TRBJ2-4	CASSQDRTGTLAKNIQYF	TGCGCCAGCAGCCAAGACAGGACAGGGACGCTAGCCAAAAACATTCAGTACTTC
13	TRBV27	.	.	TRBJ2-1	CASSLTSNNEQFF	TGTGCCAGCAGTTTAACCAGTAACAATGAGCAGTTCTTC
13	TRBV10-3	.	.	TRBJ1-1	CAISESANTEAFF	TGTGCCATCAGTGAGTCGGCCAACACTGAAGCTTTCTTT
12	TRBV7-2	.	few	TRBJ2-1	CASSLSYNEQFF	TGTGCCAGCAGCTTAAGTTACAATGAGCAGTTCTTC
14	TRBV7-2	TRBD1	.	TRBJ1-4	CASSMTGRPIELFF	TGTGCCAGCAGCATGACAGGGAGACCGATTGAACTGTTTTTT
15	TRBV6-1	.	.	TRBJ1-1	CASSEAPEGNTEAFF	TGTGCCAGCAGTGAAGCGCCAGAGGGGAACACTGAAGCTTTCTTT
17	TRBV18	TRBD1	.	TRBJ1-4	CASSPLSIRTGDRKLFF	TGTGCCAGCTCACCCCTGTCAATTCGAACAGGGGATAGGAAACTGTTTTTT
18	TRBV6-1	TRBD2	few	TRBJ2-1	CASSEASPGLARRNEQFF	TGTGCCAGCAGTGAAGCGTCCCCGGGACTAGCGAGGAGGAATGAGCAGTTCTTC
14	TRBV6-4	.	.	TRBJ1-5	CASRGSKAGQPQHF	TGTGCCAGCAGGGGCTCGAAGGCAGGGCAGCCCCAGCATTTT
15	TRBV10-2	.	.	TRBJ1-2	CASSDEGLRIYGYTF	TGCGCCAGCAGTGATGAGGGGCTCCGTATCTATGGCTACACCTTC
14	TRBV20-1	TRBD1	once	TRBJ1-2	CSASGTGLNYGYTF	TGCAGTGCTAGTGGGACAGGGCTAAACTATGGCTACACCTTC
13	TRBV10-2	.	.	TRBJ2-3	CASRWQGTDTQYF	TGCGCCAGCAGATGGCAGGGTACAGATACGCAGTATTTT
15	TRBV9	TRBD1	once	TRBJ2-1	CASSDGQGRYNEQFF	TGTGCCAGCAGCGATGGACAGGGGCGATACAATGAGCAGTTCTTC
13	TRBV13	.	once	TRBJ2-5	CASSPGSPETQYF	TGTGCCAGCAGCCCCGGGAGTCCGGAGACCCAGTACTTC
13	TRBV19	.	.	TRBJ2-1	CASSIRGYNEQFF	TGTGCCAGTAGTATAAGAGGGTACAATGAGCAGTTCTTC
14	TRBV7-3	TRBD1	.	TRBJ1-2	CASSDRGPLSGYTF	TGTGCCAGCAGTGACAGGGGGCCCCTGAGTGGCTACACCTTC
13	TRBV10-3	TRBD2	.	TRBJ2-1	CAITASGSSEQFF	TGTGCCATCACGGCTAGCGGGAGCAGTGAGCAGTTCTTC
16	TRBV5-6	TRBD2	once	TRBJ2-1	CASSSGLAGGVNEQFF	TGTGCCAGCAGCTCCGGACTAGCGGGAGGTGTGAATGAGCAGTTCTTC